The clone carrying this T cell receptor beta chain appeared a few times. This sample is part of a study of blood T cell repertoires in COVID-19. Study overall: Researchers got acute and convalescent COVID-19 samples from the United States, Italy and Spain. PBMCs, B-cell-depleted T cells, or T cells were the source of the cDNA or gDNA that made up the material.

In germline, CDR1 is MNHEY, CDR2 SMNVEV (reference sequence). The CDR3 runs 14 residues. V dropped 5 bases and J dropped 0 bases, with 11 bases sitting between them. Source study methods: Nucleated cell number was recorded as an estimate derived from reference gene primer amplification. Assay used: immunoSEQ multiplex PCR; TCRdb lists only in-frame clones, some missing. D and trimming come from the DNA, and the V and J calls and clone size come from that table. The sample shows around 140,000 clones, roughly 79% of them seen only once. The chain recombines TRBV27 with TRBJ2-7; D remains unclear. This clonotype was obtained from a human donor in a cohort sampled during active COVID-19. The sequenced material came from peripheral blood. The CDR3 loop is CASSGVTSSYEQYF. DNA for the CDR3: TGTGCCAGCAGTGGAGTAACGAGCTCCTACGAGCAGTACTTC.